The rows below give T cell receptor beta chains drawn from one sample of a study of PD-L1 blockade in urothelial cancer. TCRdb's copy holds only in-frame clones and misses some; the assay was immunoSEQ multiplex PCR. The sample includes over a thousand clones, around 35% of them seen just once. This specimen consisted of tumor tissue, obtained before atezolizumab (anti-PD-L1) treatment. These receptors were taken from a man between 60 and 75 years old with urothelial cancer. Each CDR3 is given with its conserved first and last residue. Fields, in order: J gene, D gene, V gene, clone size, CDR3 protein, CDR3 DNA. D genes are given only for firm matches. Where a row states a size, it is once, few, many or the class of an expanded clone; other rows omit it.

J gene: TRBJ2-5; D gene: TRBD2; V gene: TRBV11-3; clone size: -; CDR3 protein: CASSTSGGVETQYF; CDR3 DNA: TGTGCCAGCAGCACTAGCGGGGGGGTAGAGACCCAGTACTTC
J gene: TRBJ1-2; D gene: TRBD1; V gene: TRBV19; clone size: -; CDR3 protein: CASSGTVNYGYTF; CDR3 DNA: TGTGCCAGTAGTGGGACAGTCAACTATGGCTACACCTTC
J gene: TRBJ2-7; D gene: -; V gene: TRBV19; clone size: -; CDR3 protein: CASSISFGVLYEQYF; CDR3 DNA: TGTGCCAGTAGCATCAGCTTTGGTGTGCTCTACGAGCAGTACTTC
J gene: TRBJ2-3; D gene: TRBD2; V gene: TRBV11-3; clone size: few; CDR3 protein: CASSLGGSGTDTQYF; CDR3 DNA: TGTGCCAGCAGCTTAGGCGGGAGTGGAACAGATACGCAGTATTTT
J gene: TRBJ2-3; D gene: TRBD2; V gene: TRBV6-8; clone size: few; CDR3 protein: CAVSSGSTDTQYF; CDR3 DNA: TGTGCCGTTTCTAGCGGGAGCACAGATACGCAGTATTTT
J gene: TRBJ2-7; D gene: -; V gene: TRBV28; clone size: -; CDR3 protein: CASSRLTDAYEQYF; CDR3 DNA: TGTGCCAGCAGCAGATTGACAGACGCCTACGAGCAGTACTTC
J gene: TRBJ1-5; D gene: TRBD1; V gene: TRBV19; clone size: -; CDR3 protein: CASRAGQAYQPQHF; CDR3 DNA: TGTGCCAGTAGAGCGGGACAGGCCTATCAGCCCCAGCATTTT
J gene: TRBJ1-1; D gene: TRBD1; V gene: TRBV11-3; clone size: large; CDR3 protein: CASSPGTGWNTEAFF; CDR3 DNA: TGTGCCAGCAGCCCCGGGACAGGGTGGAACACTGAAGCTTTCTTT
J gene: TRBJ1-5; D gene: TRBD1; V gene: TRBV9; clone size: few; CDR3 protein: CASSDRGNSNQPQHF; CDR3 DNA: TGTGCCAGCAGTGACAGGGGAAATAGCAATCAGCCCCAGCATTTT
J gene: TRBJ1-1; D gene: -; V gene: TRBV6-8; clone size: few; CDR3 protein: CASSYSGMNTEAFF; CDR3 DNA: TGTGCCAGCAGTTACTCTGGGATGAACACTGAAGCTTTCTTT
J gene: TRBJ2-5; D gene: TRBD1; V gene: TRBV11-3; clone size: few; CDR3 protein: CASSLSGGTETQYF; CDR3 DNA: TGTGCCAGCAGCTTGTCAGGGGGCACGGAGACCCAGTACTTC
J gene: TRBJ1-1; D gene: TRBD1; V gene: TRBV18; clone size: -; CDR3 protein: CASSAPGGPEAFF; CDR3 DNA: TGTGCCAGCTCAGCTCCAGGGGGCCCTGAAGCTTTCTTT
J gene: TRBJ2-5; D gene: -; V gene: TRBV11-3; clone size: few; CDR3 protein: CASSHRGRYQETQYF; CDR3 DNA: TGTGCCAGCAGCCACCGGGGGCGGTACCAAGAGACCCAGTACTTC
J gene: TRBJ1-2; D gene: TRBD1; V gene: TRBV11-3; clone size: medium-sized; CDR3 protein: CASSARGQGNYGYTF; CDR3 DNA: TGTGCCAGCAGCGCTAGAGGACAGGGTAACTATGGCTACACCTTC
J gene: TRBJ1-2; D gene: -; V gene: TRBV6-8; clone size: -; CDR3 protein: CASSYQEGAGYTF; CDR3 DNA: TGTGCCAGCAGTTATCAGGAGGGAGCTGGCTACACCTTC
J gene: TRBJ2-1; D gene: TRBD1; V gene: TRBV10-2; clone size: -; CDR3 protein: CASSEITGGNEQFF; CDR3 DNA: TGCGCCAGCAGTGAGATCACAGGGGGCAATGAGCAGTTCTTC